The present T cell receptor (beta chain) was sequenced within a study of blood T cell repertoires in COVID-19. For the study at large: COVID-19 samples collected from the United States, Italy and Spain covered acute and convalescent phases. T cells, B-cell-depleted T cells, or PBMCs supplied cDNA or gDNA.

Trimming shortened V by 6 bases and J by 1 base, and 12 bases separated the two germline ends. CDR1 and CDR2 from the germline V gene are SNHLY and FYNNEI. The CDR3 spans 14 residues. Study processing details: Estimated nucleated cell counts came from reference gene primer amplification. Assay: immunoSEQ multiplex PCR; the TCRdb copy retains only in-frame clones and omits some. V, J and clone size derive from that table, while D and trimming were established from the DNA sequence. Of a few hundred thousand clones listed, 85% are singletons. The rearrangement uses TRBV2 and TRBJ1-1, with a weak D call TRBD1 (5 bases). The source of this sequence is a human donor in a cohort sampled during active COVID-19. Sequencing was carried out using peripheral blood. Here the CDR3 DNA reads TGTGCCAGCAGCGCAGGGAGGAGGAACACTGAAGCTTTCTTT. Its translation: CASSAGRRNTEAFF. Drawing the rest from reference TRBV2 and TRBJ1-1, the complete variable domain is EPEVTQTPSHQVTQMGQEVILRCVPISNHLYFYWYRQILGQKVEFLVSFYNNEISEKSEIFDDQFSVERPDGSNFTLKIRSTKLEDSAMYFCASSAGRRNTEAFFGQGTRLTVV.